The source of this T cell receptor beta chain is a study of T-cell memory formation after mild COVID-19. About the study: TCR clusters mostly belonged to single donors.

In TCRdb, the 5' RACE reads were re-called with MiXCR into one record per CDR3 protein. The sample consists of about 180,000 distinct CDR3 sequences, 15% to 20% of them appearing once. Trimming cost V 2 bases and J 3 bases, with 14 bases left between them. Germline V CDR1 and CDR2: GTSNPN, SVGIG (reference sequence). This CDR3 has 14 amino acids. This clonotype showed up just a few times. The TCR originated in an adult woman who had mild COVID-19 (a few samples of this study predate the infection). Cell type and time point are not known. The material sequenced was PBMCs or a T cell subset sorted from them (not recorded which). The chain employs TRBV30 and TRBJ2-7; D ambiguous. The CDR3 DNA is TGTGCCTGGAGTTCGGCTCAGGTGGTCTACGAGCAGTACTTC. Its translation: CAWSSAQVVYEQYF. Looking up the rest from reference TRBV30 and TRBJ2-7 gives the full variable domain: SQTIHQWPATLVQPVGSPLSLECTVEGTSNPNLYWYRQAAGRGLQLLFYSVGIGQISSEVPQNLSASRPQDRQFILSSKKLLLSDSGFYLCAWSSAQVVYEQYFGPGTRLTVT.